This TCR beta chain originates from a study of T cells after yellow fever vaccination. This CDR3 contains 15 residues. V dropped 2 bases and J dropped 3 bases, with 10 bases sitting between them. Germline values: CDR1 SGHTA, CDR2 FQGTGA. TCRdb passed the 5' RACE reads through MiXCR, listing each CDR3 protein once. The data contain more than 300,000 distinct CDR3 sequences, around 4.5% of them singletons. Comment on this clonotype: Its antigen is currently unknown.

Study-wide points: Weaker overall, the secondary response nonetheless peaked faster (day 5 versus 15).

The chain combines TRBV7-3 with TRBJ2-2; D gene ambiguous. The material was PBMCs, obtained 15 days after the yellow fever booster vaccination. The clonotype originates from a man aged 18 to 30 who received the YFV17D yellow fever vaccine. CDR3 loop: CASSLGPSDTGELFF. DNA for the CDR3: TGTGCCAGCAGCTTAGGGCCCAGCGACACCGGGGAGCTGTTTTTT.